This record covers a single TCR beta chain. These data originate in a study of identical twins. TCRdb processed the 5' RACE reads anew with MiXCR; each CDR3 protein has one entry. The sample has about 330,000 distinct CDR3 sequences; 9% to 15% are singletons. The same specimen was also included in a second study, on yellow fever vaccine responses in identical twins.

This TCR came from a woman between 18 and 29 years old in good health. Sequenced material: CD8+ T cells sorted from blood.

CDR3 sequence (DNA): TGTGCCAGCGGGGACAGGGGTAATTATGGCTACACCTTC. Its protein product is CASGDRGNYGYTF. The chain employs TRBV2 and TRBJ1-2; TRBD1 agrees at 10 bases. CDR1 and CDR2 (germline): SNHLY, FYNNEI. The CDR3 sequence is 13 residues long. The J segment lost 5 bases and the V segment lost 8 bases, leaving 5 bases of the junction unmatched.